This T cell receptor (beta chain) appears in the sequencing data of a study of T cell repertoires in cytomegalovirus infection. TCRdb processed the reads anew with MiXCR; each CDR3 protein has one entry. Among around 100,000 distinct CDR3 sequences listed, approximately 16% were seen once. Findings and caveats of the study: CMV-specific HLA-C-restricted TCR beta clonotypes dominated the ex vivo response.

With regard to this clonotype: Its specificity is unknown.

Trimming cost V 3 bases and J 7 bases; bases outside gene matches: 5. CDR3 length equals 13 residues. The germline V gene encodes CDR1 LNHDA and CDR2 SQIVND (reference sequence). Sequencing used PBMCs. The genes are TRBV19 and TRBJ2-7, with 8 bases aligning to TRBD1. The sequence was obtained from a human donor in good health (CMV status not recorded). Some clones in this sample may be carry-over from other donors' samples. CDR3 amino acids: CASSIGQGGEQYF. As DNA, the CDR3 is TGTGCCAGTAGTATTGGACAGGGCGGAGAGCAGTACTTC.